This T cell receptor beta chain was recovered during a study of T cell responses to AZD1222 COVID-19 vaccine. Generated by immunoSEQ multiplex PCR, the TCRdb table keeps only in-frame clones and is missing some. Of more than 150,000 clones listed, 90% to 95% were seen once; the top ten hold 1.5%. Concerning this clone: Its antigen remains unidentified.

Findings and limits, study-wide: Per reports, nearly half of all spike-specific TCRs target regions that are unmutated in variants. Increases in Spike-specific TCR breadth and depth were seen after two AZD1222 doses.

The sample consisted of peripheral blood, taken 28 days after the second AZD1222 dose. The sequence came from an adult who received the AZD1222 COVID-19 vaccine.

The CDR3 bases are TGTGCCAGCAGCTTAGCCCGTACTAGCGGGAGAAGTATAGATGAGCAGTTCTTC. Translated: CASSLARTSGRSIDEQFF. This chain uses TRBV7-8 with TRBJ2-1; 11 bases agree with TRBD2. V was clipped by 0 bases and J by 8 bases; unmatched bases: 12. CDR1 and CDR2 (germline): SGHVS, FQNEAQ. The CDR3 loop spans 18 amino acids. Supplemented by reference TRBV7-8 and TRBJ2-1, the full variable domain reads GAGVSQSPRYKVAKRGQDVALRCDPISGHVSLFWYQQALGQGPEFLTYFQNEAQLDKSGLPSDRFFAERPEGSVSTLKIQRTQQEDSAVYLCASSLARTSGRSIDEQFFGPGTRLTVL.